This T cell receptor (beta chain) was identified in a study of cytomegalovirus exposure and HLA in healthy donors. The overall study: Among about 179 million T cells, an earlier analysis found about 100 million unique TCR beta sequences. Study results and limitations: The investigators catalogued 160 or so TCR beta chains as cytomegalovirus-associated. An analysis done earlier found most TCR beta V segments productive about 87% or about 30% of the time.

Primers included in the PCR were 60 Vbeta and 13 Jbeta primers. TCRdb's table, derived via immunoSEQ multiplex PCR, lists solely in-frame clones and lacks some. The sample shows about 120,000 clones, 83% of them seen only once. The CDR3 is made up of 14 amino acids. Trimming cost V 1 base and J 8 bases, with 12 bases left between them. CDR1 and CDR2 from the germline V gene are SSHAT and FNYEAQ (reference sequence). Worth noting for this clone: As yet, its antigen is unknown.

The rearrangement uses TRBV7-7 and TRBJ2-1; D might be TRBD1 (6 bases). Input material: PBMCs. The clonotype originates from a man between 18 and 29 years old in good health and CMV-seropositive. The CDR3 sequence: CASSLGDTGYEQFF. In nucleotides, the CDR3 is TGTGCCAGCAGCTTAGGGGACACAGGGTATGAGCAGTTCTTC.